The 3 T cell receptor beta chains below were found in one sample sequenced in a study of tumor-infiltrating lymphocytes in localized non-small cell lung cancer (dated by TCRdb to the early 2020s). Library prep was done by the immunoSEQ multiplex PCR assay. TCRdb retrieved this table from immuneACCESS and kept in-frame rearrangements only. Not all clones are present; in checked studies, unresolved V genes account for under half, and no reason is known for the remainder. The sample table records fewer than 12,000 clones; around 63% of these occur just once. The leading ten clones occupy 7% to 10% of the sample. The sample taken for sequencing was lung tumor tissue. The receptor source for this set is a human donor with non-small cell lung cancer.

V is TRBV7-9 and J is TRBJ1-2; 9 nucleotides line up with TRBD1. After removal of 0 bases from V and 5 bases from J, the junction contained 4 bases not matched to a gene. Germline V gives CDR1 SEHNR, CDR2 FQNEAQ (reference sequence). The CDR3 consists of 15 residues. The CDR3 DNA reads TGTGCCAGCAGCTTAGCGGGACAGGGATTTTATGGCTACACCTTC. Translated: CASSLAGQGFYGYTF. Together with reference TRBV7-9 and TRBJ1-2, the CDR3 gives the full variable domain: DTGVSQNPRHKITKRGQNVTFRCDPISEHNRLYWYRQTLGQGPEFLTYFQNEAQLEKSRLLSDRFSAERPKGSFSTLEIQRTEQGDSAMYLCASSLAGQGFYGYTFGSGTRLTVV.

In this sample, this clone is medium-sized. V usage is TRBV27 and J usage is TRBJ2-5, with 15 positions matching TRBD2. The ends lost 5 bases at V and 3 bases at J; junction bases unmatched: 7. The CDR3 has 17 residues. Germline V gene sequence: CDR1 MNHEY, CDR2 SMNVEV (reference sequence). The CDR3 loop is CASSLRTSGREKETQYF. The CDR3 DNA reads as TGTGCCAGCAGTCTCCGGACTAGCGGGAGGGAAAAAGAGACCCAGTACTTC.

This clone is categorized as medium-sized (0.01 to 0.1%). DNA for the CDR3: TGCGCCAGCAGTGAGTCAAGCGGGACCTCCTTAGGGGGGGCCATCACAGATACGCAGTATTTT. This codes for CASSESSGTSLGGAITDTQYF. The V gene is TRBV10-2, the J gene TRBJ2-3, with D possibly being TRBD2 (7 bases). The V gene's germline CDR1 is WSHSY and CDR2 SAAADI. The CDR3 has 21 residues. V dropped 0 bases and J dropped 2 bases, with 27 bases sitting between them.